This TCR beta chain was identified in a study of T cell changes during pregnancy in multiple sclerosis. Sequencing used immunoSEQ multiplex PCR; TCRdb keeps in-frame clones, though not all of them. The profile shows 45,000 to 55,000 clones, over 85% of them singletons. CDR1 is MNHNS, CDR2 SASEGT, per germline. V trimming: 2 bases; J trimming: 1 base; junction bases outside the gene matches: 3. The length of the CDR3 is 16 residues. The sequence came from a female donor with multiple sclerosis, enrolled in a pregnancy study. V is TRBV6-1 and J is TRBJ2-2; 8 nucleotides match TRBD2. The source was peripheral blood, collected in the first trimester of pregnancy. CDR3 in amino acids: CASSELAGGNTGELFF. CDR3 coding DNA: TGTGCCAGCAGTGAACTGGCGGGGGGGAACACCGGGGAGCTGTTTTTT.